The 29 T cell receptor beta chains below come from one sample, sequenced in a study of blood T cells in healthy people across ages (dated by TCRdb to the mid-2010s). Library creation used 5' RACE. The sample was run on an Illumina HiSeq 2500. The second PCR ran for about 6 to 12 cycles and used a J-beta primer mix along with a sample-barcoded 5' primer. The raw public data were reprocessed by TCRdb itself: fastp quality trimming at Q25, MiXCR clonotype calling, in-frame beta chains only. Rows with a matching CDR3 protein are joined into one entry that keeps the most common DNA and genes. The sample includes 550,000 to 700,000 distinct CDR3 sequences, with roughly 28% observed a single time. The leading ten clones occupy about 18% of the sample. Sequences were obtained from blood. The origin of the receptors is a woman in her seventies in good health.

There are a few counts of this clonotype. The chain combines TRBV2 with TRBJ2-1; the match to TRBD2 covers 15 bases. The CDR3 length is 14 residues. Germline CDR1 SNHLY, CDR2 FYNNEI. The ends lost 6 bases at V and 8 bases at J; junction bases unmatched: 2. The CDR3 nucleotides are TGTGCCAGCAGGGGGACTAGCGGGGGGCATGAGCAGTTCTTC. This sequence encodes CASRGTSGGHEQFF.

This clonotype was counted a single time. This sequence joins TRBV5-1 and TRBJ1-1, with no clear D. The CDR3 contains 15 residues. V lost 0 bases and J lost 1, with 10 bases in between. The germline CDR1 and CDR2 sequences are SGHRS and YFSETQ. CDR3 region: CASSLGSRSNTEAFF. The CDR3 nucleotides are TGCGCCAGCAGCTTGGGCTCCAGATCGAACACTGAAGCTTTCTTT.

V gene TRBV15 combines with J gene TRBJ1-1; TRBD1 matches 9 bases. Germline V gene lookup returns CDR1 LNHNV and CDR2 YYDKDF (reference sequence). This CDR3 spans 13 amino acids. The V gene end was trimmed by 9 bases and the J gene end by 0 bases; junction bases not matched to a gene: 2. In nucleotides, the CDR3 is TGTGCCACATGGGACAGGGTGAACACTGAAGCTTTCTTT. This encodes CATWDRVNTEAFF.

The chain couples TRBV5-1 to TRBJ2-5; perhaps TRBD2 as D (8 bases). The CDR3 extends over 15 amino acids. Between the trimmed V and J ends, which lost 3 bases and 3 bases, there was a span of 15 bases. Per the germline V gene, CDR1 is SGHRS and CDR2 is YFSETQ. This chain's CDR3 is CASSWRGDREETQYF. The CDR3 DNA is TGCGCCAGCAGCTGGCGGGGGGACAGAGAAGAGACCCAGTACTTC. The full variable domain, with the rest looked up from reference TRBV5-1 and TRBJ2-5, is KAGVTQTPRYLIKTRGQQVTLSCSPISGHRSVSWYQQTPGQGLQFLFEYFSETQRNKGNFPGRFSGRQFSNSRSEMNVSTLELGDSALYLCASSWRGDREETQYFGPGTRLLVL.

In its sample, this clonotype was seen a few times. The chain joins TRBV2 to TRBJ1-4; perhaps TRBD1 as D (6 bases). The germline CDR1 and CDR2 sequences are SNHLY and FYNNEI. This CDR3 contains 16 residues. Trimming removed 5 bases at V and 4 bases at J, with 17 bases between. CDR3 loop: CASSPLDSMINEKLFF. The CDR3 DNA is TGTGCCAGCAGTCCCTTGGACAGCATGATTAATGAAAAACTGTTTTTT.

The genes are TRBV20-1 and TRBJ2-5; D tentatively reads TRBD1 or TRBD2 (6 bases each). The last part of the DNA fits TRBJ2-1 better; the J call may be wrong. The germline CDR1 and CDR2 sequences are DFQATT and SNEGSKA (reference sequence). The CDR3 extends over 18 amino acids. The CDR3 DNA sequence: TGCAGTGCTAGGGCCATCCCCCGGGGGCGGAGGACCTACAATGAGCAGTTCTTC. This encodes CSARAIPRGRRTYNEQFF.

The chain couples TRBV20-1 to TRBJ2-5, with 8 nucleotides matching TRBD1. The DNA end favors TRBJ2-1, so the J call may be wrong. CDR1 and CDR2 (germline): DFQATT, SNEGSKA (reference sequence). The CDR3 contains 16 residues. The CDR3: CSARDAQGASYNEQFF. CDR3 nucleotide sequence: TGCAGTGCTAGAGATGCGCAGGGGGCGTCCTACAATGAGCAGTTCTTC.

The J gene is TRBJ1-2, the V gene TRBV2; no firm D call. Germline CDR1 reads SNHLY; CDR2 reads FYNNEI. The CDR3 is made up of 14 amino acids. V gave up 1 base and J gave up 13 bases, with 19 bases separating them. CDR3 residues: CASSEDLPDGPCTF. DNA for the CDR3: TGTGCCAGCAGTGAAGACCTTCCAGACGGACCCTGCACCTTC.

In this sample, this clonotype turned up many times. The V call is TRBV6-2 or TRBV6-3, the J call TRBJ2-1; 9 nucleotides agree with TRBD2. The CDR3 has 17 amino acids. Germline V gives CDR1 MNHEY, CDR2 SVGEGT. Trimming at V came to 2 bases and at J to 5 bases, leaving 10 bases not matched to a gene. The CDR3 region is CASSYLGSGGFHNEQFF. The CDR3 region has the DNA TGTGCCAGCAGTTACCTGGGAAGCGGGGGGTTTCACAATGAGCAGTTCTTC.

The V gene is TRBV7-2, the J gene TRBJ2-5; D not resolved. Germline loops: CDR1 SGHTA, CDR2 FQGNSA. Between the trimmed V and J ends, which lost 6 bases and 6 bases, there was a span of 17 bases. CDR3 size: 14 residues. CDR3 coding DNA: TGTGCCAGCAGGCCAGTTGGGGTTGAGAAGACCCAGTACTTC. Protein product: CASRPVGVEKTQYF. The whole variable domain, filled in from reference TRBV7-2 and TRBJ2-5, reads GAGVSQSPSNKVTEKGKDVELRCDPISGHTALYWYRQSLGQGLEFLIYFQGNSAPDKSGLPSDRFSAERTGGSVSTLTIQRTQQEDSAVYLCASRPVGVEKTQYFGPGTRLLVL.

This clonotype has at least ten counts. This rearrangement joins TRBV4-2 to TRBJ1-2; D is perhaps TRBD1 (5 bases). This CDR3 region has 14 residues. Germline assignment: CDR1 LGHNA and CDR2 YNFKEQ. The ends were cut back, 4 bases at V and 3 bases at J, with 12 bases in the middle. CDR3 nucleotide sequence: TGTGCCAGCAGCCGCAGGGTTTCGGACTATGGCTACACCTTC. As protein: CASSRRVSDYGYTF.

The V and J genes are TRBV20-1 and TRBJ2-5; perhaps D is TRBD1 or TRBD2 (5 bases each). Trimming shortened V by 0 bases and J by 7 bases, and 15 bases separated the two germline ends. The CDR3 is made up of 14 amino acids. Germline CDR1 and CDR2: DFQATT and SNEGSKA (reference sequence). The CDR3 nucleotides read TGCAGTGCTAGAGATGGGACGGGCTGGGGGACCCAGTACTTC. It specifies CSARDGTGWGTQYF.

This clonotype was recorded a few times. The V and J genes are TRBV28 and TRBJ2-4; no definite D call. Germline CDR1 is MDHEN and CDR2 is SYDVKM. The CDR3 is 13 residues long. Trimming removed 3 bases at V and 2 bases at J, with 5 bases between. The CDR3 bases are TGTGCCAGCAGTTTGGACCCCAAAAACATTCAGTACTTC. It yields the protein CASSLDPKNIQYF.

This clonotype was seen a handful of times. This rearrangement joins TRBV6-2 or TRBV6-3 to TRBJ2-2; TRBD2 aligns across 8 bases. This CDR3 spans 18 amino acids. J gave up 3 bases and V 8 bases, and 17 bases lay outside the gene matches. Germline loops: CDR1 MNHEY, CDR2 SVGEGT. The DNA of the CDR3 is TGTGCCAGCGACAGAGGGACTAGACCACCTTTAGACACCGGGGAGCTGTTTTTT. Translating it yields CASDRGTRPPLDTGELFF.

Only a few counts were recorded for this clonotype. The CDR3 here is CASSPRTGLREETQYF. The CDR3 region has the DNA TGTGCCAGCAGCCCTAGGACAGGGCTTAGAGAGGAGACCCAGTACTTC. This chain joins TRBV14 and TRBJ2-5, with 8 bases identical to TRBD1. There are 16 residues in the CDR3. Germline trimming cut 4 bases from V and 5 bases from J; bases unmatched to any gene: 12. In germline, CDR1 is SGHDN, CDR2 FVKESK.

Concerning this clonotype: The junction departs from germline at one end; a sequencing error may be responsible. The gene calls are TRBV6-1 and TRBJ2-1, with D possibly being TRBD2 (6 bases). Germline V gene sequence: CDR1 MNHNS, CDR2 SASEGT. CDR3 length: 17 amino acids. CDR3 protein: CASSEGVADHTYNEQFF. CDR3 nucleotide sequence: TGCGCCAGCAGTGAAGGTGTAGCGGATCACACCTACAATGAGCAGTTCTTC.

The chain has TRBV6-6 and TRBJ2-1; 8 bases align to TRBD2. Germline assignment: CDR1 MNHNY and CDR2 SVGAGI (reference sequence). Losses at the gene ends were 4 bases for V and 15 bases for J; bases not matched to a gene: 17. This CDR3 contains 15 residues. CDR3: CASSSTRSGGPWRFF. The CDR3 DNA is TGTGCCAGCAGTTCGACTAGGAGCGGGGGCCCCTGGCGGTTCTTC.

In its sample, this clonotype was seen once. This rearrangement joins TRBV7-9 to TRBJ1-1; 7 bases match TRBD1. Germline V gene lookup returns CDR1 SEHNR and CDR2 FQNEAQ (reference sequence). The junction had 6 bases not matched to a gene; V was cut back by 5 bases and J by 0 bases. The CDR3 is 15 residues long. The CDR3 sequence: CASSHRDSMNTEAFF. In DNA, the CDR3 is TGTGCCAGCAGCCACCGGGACAGCATGAACACTGAAGCTTTCTTT. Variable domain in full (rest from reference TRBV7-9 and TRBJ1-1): DTGVSQNPRHKITKRGQNVTFRCDPISEHNRLYWYRQTLGQGPEFLTYFQNEAQLEKSRLLSDRFSAERPKGSFSTLEIQRTEQGDSAMYLCASSHRDSMNTEAFFGQGTRLTVV.

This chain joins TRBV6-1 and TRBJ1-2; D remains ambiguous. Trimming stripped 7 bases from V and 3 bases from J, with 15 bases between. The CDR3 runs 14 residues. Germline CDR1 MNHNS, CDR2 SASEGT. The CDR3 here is CASIRGPADYGYTF. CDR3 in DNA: TGTGCCAGCATTCGGGGTCCGGCTGACTATGGCTACACCTTC.

The CDR3 loop reads CSANKSPGRESYGYTF. CDR3 nucleotides: TGCAGTGCCAACAAGTCTCCGGGTCGAGAGTCCTATGGCTACACCTTC. This chain uses TRBV20-1 with TRBJ1-2; D gene uncertain. The CDR3 is made up of 16 amino acids. From germline, CDR1 is DFQATT and CDR2 SNEGSKA (reference sequence). Deletions cut 6 bases from V and 4 bases from J, with 24 bases between.

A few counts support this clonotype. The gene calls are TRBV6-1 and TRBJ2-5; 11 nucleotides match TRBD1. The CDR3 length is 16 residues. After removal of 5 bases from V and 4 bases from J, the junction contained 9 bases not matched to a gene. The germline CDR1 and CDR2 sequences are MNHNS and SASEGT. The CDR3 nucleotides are TGTGCCAGCAGTCCAAACCCAGGACAGGGGGCAGAGACCCAGTACTTC. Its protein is CASSPNPGQGAETQYF.

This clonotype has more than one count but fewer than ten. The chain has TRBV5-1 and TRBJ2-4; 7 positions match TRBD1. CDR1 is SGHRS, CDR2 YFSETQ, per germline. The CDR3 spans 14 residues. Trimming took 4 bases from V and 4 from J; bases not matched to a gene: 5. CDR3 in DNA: TGCGCCAGCAGCCGCGGACAGGAAAAAAACATTCAGTACTTC. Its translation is CASSRGQEKNIQYF.

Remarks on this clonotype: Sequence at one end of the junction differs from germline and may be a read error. The CDR3 is CASSEKGRDSPLHF. Here the CDR3 DNA reads TGTGCCAGCAGTGAAAAGGGTCGGGATTCACCCCTCCACTTC. This chain joins TRBV6-1 and TRBJ2-7; possibly TRBD2 for D (5 bases). This CDR3 contains 14 residues. Looked up from germline, CDR1 is MNHNS and CDR2 is SASEGT.

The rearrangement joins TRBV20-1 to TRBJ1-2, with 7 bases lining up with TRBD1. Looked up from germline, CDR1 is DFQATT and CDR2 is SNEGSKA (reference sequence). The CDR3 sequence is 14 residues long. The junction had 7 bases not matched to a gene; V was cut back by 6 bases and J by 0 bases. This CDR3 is CSAPAGGTNYGYTF. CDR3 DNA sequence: TGCAGTGCGCCCGCAGGGGGTACTAACTATGGCTACACCTTC.

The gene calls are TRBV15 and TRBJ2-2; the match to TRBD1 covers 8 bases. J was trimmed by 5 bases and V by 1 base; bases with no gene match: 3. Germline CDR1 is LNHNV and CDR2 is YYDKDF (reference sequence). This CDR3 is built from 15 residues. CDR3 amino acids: CATSRGQGWTGELFF. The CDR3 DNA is TGTGCCACCAGCAGAGGACAGGGGTGGACCGGGGAGCTGTTTTTT. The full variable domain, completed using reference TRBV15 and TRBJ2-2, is DAMVIQNPRYQVTQFGKPVTLSCSQTLNHNVMYWYQQKSSQAPKLLFHYYDKDFNNEADTPDNFQSRRPNTSFCFLDIRSPGLGDTAMYLCATSRGQGWTGELFFGEGSRLTVL.

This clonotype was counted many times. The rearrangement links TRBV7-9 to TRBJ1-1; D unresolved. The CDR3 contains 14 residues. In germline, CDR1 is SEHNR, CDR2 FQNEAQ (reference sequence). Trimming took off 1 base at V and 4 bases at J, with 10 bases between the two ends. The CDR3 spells CASSLGGDVTEAFF. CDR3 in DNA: TGTGCCAGCAGCTTAGGGGGAGACGTCACTGAAGCTTTCTTT.

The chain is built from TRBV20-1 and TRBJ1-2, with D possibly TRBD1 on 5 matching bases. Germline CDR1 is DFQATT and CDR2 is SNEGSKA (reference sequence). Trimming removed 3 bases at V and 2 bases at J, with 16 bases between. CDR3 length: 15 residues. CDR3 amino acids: CSASPAGGGNYGYTF. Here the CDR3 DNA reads TGCAGTGCTAGTCCGGCGGGTGGGGGGAACTATGGCTACACCTTC.

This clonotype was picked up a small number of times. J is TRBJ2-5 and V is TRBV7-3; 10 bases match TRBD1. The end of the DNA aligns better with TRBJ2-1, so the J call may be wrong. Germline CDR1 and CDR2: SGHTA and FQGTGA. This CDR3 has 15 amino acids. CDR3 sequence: CASSPSTGGVNEQFF. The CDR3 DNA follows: TGTGCCAGCAGCCCTTCGACAGGGGGCGTGAATGAGCAGTTCTTC.

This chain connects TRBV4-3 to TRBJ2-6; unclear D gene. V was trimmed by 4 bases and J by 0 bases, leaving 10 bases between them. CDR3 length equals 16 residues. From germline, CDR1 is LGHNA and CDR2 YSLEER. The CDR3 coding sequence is TGCGCCAGCAGCCGGATGAGACCCTCTGGGGCCAACGTCCTGACTTTC. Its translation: CASSRMRPSGANVLTF.